The rows below give T cell receptor beta chains drawn from one sample of a study of blood T cells in healthy people across ages. Each CDR3 protein is one row after TCRdb ran MiXCR on the 5' RACE reads. This sample has 1,300,000 or so distinct CDR3 sequences; approximately 59% occur once, and the top ten carry 6.5% to 8.5%. Sequenced: blood. The receptors derive from a man aged 18 to 29 in good health. Each CDR3 is given with its conserved first and last residue. Fields, in order: V gene, clone size, J gene, D gene, CDR3 protein, CDR3 DNA. A D gene is named only where the DNA matches it firmly. Only some rows state a clone size, as once, few, many or a class for expanded clones.

v_call: TRBV12-3/TRBV12-4; clone_size: .; j_call: TRBJ2-1; d_call: TRBD2; cdr3_aa: CASSGIKGLAEIYNEQFF; cdr3_nt: TGTGCCAGCAGTGGAATCAAGGGACTAGCGGAAATCTACAATGAGCAGTTCTTC
v_call: TRBV12-3/TRBV12-4; clone_size: .; j_call: TRBJ2-1; d_call: .; cdr3_aa: CASNLGGREWFF; cdr3_nt: TGTGCCAGCAACTTAGGGGGGAGGGAGTGGTTCTTC
v_call: TRBV27; clone_size: .; j_call: TRBJ2-1; d_call: .; cdr3_aa: CASSLPPLAPHSYNEQFF; cdr3_nt: TGTGCCAGCAGTCTGCCTCCACTAGCCCCGCATTCCTACAATGAGCAGTTCTTC
v_call: TRBV20-1; clone_size: .; j_call: TRBJ2-1; d_call: TRBD2; cdr3_aa: CSARGTRLSYNEQFF; cdr3_nt: TGCAGTGCTAGGGGGACTAGACTTTCATACAATGAGCAGTTCTTC
v_call: TRBV5-1; clone_size: .; j_call: TRBJ2-7; d_call: TRBD2; cdr3_aa: CASSGSGRAGSEQYF; cdr3_nt: TGCGCCAGCAGCGGTAGCGGGAGGGCCGGGAGCGAGCAGTACTTC
v_call: TRBV10-3; clone_size: once; j_call: TRBJ1-1; d_call: TRBD1; cdr3_aa: CAISEWDSQNTEAFF; cdr3_nt: TGTGCCATCAGTGAGTGGGACAGCCAGAACACTGAAGCTTTCTTT
v_call: TRBV2; clone_size: .; j_call: TRBJ2-2; d_call: TRBD2; cdr3_aa: CASSPHSGRTGELFF; cdr3_nt: TGTGCCAGCAGTCCACATAGCGGGAGGACCGGGGAGCTGTTTTTT
v_call: TRBV19; clone_size: once; j_call: TRBJ2-5; d_call: TRBD1; cdr3_aa: CASSLTGDSPRETQYF; cdr3_nt: TGTGCCAGTAGCCTGACAGGGGATTCGCCTCGAGAGACCCAGTACTTC
v_call: TRBV4-1; clone_size: few; j_call: TRBJ2-6; d_call: .; cdr3_aa: CASSPWQARSGANVLTF; cdr3_nt: TGCGCCAGCAGCCCGTGGCAGGCACGCTCTGGGGCCAACGTCCTGACTTTC
v_call: TRBV29-1; clone_size: .; j_call: TRBJ1-4; d_call: TRBD1; cdr3_aa: CSVTRDRGPGEKLFF; cdr3_nt: TGCAGCGTTACCCGGGACAGGGGGCCGGGGGAAAAACTGTTTTTT
v_call: TRBV9; clone_size: .; j_call: TRBJ1-1; d_call: .; cdr3_aa: CASSEGPGRTEAFF; cdr3_nt: TGTGCCAGCAGCGAGGGGCCTGGAAGAACTGAAGCTTTCTTT
v_call: TRBV20-1; clone_size: once; j_call: TRBJ2-3; d_call: .; cdr3_aa: CSADGGTSTDTQYF; cdr3_nt: TGCAGTGCCGACGGGGGTACTAGCACAGATACGCAGTATTTT
v_call: TRBV7-9; clone_size: .; j_call: TRBJ2-6; d_call: .; cdr3_aa: CASSLWATGSGANVLTF; cdr3_nt: TGTGCCAGCAGCTTGTGGGCTACCGGATCTGGGGCCAACGTCCTGACTTTC
v_call: TRBV29-1; clone_size: .; j_call: TRBJ2-5; d_call: .; cdr3_aa: CSGGGGLYQETQYF; cdr3_nt: TGCAGCGGGGGGGGCGGATTGTACCAAGAGACCCAGTACTTC
v_call: TRBV4-1; clone_size: .; j_call: TRBJ2-7; d_call: .; cdr3_aa: CASSYEGGSRTVTYEQYF; cdr3_nt: TGCGCCAGCAGCTATGAGGGTGGATCGAGGACAGTGACATACGAGCAGTACTTC
v_call: TRBV20-1; clone_size: .; j_call: TRBJ2-5; d_call: TRBD1; cdr3_aa: CSAARGDREGYGTQYF; cdr3_nt: TGCAGTGCTGCTAGAGGGGACAGGGAGGGGTACGGGACCCAGTACTTC
v_call: TRBV20-1; clone_size: few; j_call: TRBJ1-2; d_call: .; cdr3_aa: CSAKNSASHTF; cdr3_nt: TGCAGTGCAAAGAATTCAGCCAGTCACACCTTC
v_call: TRBV4-1; clone_size: .; j_call: TRBJ2-7; d_call: .; cdr3_aa: CASSQVGVREQYF; cdr3_nt: TGCGCCAGCAGCCAAGTTGGGGTACGGGAGCAGTACTTC
v_call: TRBV29-1; clone_size: .; j_call: TRBJ2-4; d_call: .; cdr3_aa: CSAVWGKNIQYF; cdr3_nt: TGCAGCGCAGTATGGGGTAAAAACATTCAGTACTTC
v_call: TRBV3-1; clone_size: .; j_call: TRBJ2-3; d_call: TRBD2; cdr3_aa: CASSQDPGLAEDTQYF; cdr3_nt: TGTGCCAGCAGCCAAGACCCCGGACTAGCGGAAGATACGCAGTATTTT
v_call: TRBV21-1; clone_size: few; j_call: TRBJ2-7; d_call: .; cdr3_aa: CASSKNLKGLTGDEQYF; cdr3_nt: TGTGCCAGCAGCAAAAACCTCAAGGGACTCACCGGGGACGAGCAGTACTTC
v_call: TRBV7-8; clone_size: .; j_call: TRBJ2-7; d_call: TRBD1; cdr3_aa: CASRPTGQGYGEQYF; cdr3_nt: TGTGCCAGCAGACCCACCGGACAGGGTTATGGCGAGCAGTACTTC
v_call: TRBV28; clone_size: few; j_call: TRBJ1-4; d_call: TRBD1; cdr3_aa: CASAGQGEVEKLFF; cdr3_nt: TGTGCCAGCGCTGGACAGGGAGAAGTAGAAAAACTGTTTTTT
v_call: TRBV2; clone_size: few; j_call: TRBJ2-3; d_call: TRBD2; cdr3_aa: CASTREGISTDTQYF; cdr3_nt: TGTGCCAGCACCAGGGAGGGGATTAGCACAGATACGCAGTATTTT
v_call: TRBV6-4; clone_size: .; j_call: TRBJ1-4; d_call: TRBD1; cdr3_aa: CASTRRDSSDEKLFF; cdr3_nt: TGTGCCAGCACGCGACGGGACAGTTCGGATGAAAAACTGTTTTTT
v_call: TRBV6-1; clone_size: .; j_call: TRBJ1-1; d_call: .; cdr3_aa: CAIEEGDINTEAFF; cdr3_nt: TGTGCCATCGAGGAGGGGGATATAAACACTGAAGCTTTCTTT
v_call: TRBV12-3/TRBV12-4; clone_size: .; j_call: TRBJ2-7; d_call: TRBD1; cdr3_aa: CANSLDRGPYEQYF; cdr3_nt: TGTGCCAACAGCTTAGACAGGGGCCCCTACGAGCAGTACTTC
v_call: TRBV5-1; clone_size: .; j_call: TRBJ2-7; d_call: .; cdr3_aa: CASSLEGQTGYEQYF; cdr3_nt: TGCGCCAGCAGCTTGGAAGGACAGACTGGCTACGAGCAGTACTTC
v_call: TRBV7-2; clone_size: .; j_call: TRBJ2-3; d_call: TRBD2; cdr3_aa: CASSSGLGEPYTQYF; cdr3_nt: TGTGCCAGCAGCTCCGGACTAGGAGAACCTTATACGCAGTATTTT
v_call: TRBV7-9; clone_size: .; j_call: TRBJ2-7; d_call: TRBD1; cdr3_aa: CASSSDRGYREQYF; cdr3_nt: TGTGCCAGCAGCTCGGACAGGGGGTATAGGGAGCAGTACTTC
v_call: TRBV5-1; clone_size: few; j_call: TRBJ2-4; d_call: .; cdr3_aa: CASSLASLAKNIQYF; cdr3_nt: TGCGCCAGCAGCTTGGCCTCTTTAGCCAAAAACATTCAGTACTTC
v_call: TRBV2; clone_size: .; j_call: TRBJ2-5; d_call: TRBD1; cdr3_aa: CASSEADRGRETQYF; cdr3_nt: TGTGCCAGCAGTGAAGCGGACAGGGGCCGTGAGACCCAGTACTTC
v_call: TRBV2; clone_size: few; j_call: TRBJ2-3; d_call: .; cdr3_aa: CASIIGLGAQYF; cdr3_nt: TGTGCCAGCATCATCGGGTTAGGGGCGCAGTATTTT
v_call: TRBV6-6; clone_size: .; j_call: TRBJ2-4; d_call: .; cdr3_aa: CASSWTRADIQYF; cdr3_nt: TGTGCCAGCAGTTGGACACGGGCGGACATTCAGTACTTC
v_call: TRBV25-1; clone_size: once; j_call: TRBJ2-7; d_call: .; cdr3_aa: CASSEEGTGEGEQYF; cdr3_nt: TGTGCCAGCAGTGAAGAGGGAACAGGGGAGGGAGAGCAGTACTTC
v_call: TRBV27; clone_size: .; j_call: TRBJ2-2; d_call: .; cdr3_aa: CANSSSPGELFF; cdr3_nt: TGTGCCAACAGTTCCTCGCCGGGGGAGCTGTTTTTT
v_call: TRBV21-1; clone_size: .; j_call: TRBJ2-3; d_call: .; cdr3_aa: CASSKLNTQYF; cdr3_nt: TGTGCCAGCAGCAAACTGAATACGCAGTATTTT
v_call: TRBV9; clone_size: many; j_call: TRBJ2-1; d_call: TRBD2; cdr3_aa: CASSANPNRGSGSGVDGEQFF; cdr3_nt: TGTGCCAGCAGCGCGAACCCGAACCGTGGTAGCGGGAGTGGGGTGGATGGTGAGCAGTTCTTC
v_call: TRBV5-1; clone_size: .; j_call: TRBJ2-3; d_call: TRBD1; cdr3_aa: CASSLAPTGSPTDTQYF; cdr3_nt: TGCGCCAGCAGCTTGGCCCCGACAGGGAGTCCCACAGATACGCAGTATTTT